This TCR beta chain is from a study of neurological immune-mediated disorders. MiXCR, run by TCRdb on the 5' RACE reads, gives a single entry per CDR3 protein. There are about 43,000 distinct CDR3 sequences in the sample; about 13% occur only once, and 0.95% to 1.5% lies in the top ten. This clonotype appeared many times. In germline, CDR1 is LGHNA, CDR2 YNFKEQ. V was clipped by 1 base and J by 0 bases, with 9 bases between them. The CDR3 sequence is 15 residues long. The V call is TRBV4-2, the J call TRBJ1-1; D ambiguous. The specimen was PBMCs. The sequence was obtained from a female donor in good health. CDR3 amino acids: CASSQVGGVNTEAFF. The CDR3 DNA follows: TGTGCCAGCAGCCAAGTTGGTGGCGTGAACACTGAAGCTTTCTTT.